The next 17 T cell receptor beta chains were all read from a single sample in a study of T cells in Graves' hyperthyroidism and ophthalmopathy. Amplification of TCR beta CDR3 regions was performed using RNA transcripts as template. HTBI primers were employed in a first-round RT-PCR of the TCR CDR3. TCRdb reprocessed the multiplex PCR reads via MiXCR and lists one record per CDR3 protein. The sample holds approximately 520,000 distinct CDR3 sequences, around a quarter seen once. The sequenced sample was blood. These receptors were obtained from a woman younger than 45 with Graves' ophthalmopathy.

This clonotype has ten or more counts. This rearrangement joins TRBV6-1 to TRBJ2-7, with D maybe TRBD1 (6 bases). The CDR3 covers 15 residues. The V end lost 5 bases, the J end lost 4 bases, and 18 bases lay between the germline ends. CDR1 is MNHNS and CDR2 is SASEGT in the germline V gene. The CDR3 coding sequence is TGTGCCAGCAGTCCGACGGGACACCGACCTTACGAGCAGTACTTC. This encodes CASSPTGHRPYEQYF.

The chain joins TRBV12-3 or TRBV12-4 to TRBJ2-6; TRBD1 is a possible D gene (6 bases). The CDR3 totals 14 residues. Trimming took 7 bases from V and 4 from J, leaving 11 bases between them. The CDR3 sequence is CASKGGYGANVLTF. The CDR3 DNA reads as TGTGCCAGCAAAGGGGGATACGGGGCCAACGTCCTGACTTTC.

This clonotype has at least ten counts. This chain connects TRBV5-1 to TRBJ1-5, with TRBD1 as a possible D gene (6 bases). V dropped 0 bases and J dropped 5 bases, with 15 bases sitting between them. The CDR3 runs to 16 residues. Germline values: CDR1 SGHRS, CDR2 YFSETQ. The CDR3 sequence is CASSLGEQGVDQPQHF. CDR3 DNA: TGCGCCAGCAGCTTGGGGGAACAGGGAGTTGATCAGCCCCAGCATTTT.

The chain links TRBV27 to TRBJ2-7, with D perhaps matching TRBD1 (6 bases). The CDR3 sequence is 14 residues long. The V and J ends lost 5 bases and 0 bases respectively, with 11 bases between them. Germline V gene data show CDR1 as MNHEY and CDR2 as SMNVEV (reference sequence). The CDR3 DNA is TGTGCCAGCAGTCATGGGGACAACTCCTACGAGCAGTACTTC. This encodes CASSHGDNSYEQYF.

This clonotype has ten or more counts. The J gene is TRBJ2-5, the V gene TRBV6-2 or TRBV6-3; TRBD1 matches 7 bases. The CDR3 has 15 amino acids. The J segment lost 1 base and the V segment lost 7 bases, leaving 9 bases of the junction unmatched. In germline, CDR1 is MNHEY, CDR2 SVGEGT. This chain's CDR3 is CASTLLGTAQETQYF. In DNA form, the CDR3 reads TGTGCCAGCACCTTACTCGGGACAGCCCAAGAGACCCAGTACTTC.

This clonotype has a count of ten or more. The chain has TRBV6-2 or TRBV6-3 and TRBJ2-4; D is ambiguous. This CDR3 spans 12 amino acids. Trimming left V 10 bases short and J 6 bases short, with 13 bases between. The germline gives CDR1 MNHEY, CDR2 SVGEGT. In DNA form, the CDR3 reads TGTGCCAACAGACCCGACGGAAACATTCAGTACTTC. Its translation: CANRPDGNIQYF.

This clonotype was counted only a few times. At one of its ends the junction is not consistent with the germline gene, which may arise from a read error. The chain carries TRBV7-8 and TRBJ1-1; D unclear. Germline V gene lookup returns CDR1 SGHVS and CDR2 FQNEAQ. CDR3 size: 14 residues. The CDR3 coding sequence is TGTGCCAGCAGCTTACTAGGGTCGGGCACTGAAGCTTGCTTT. Protein: CASSLLGSGTEACF.

This clonotype showed up many times. The rearrangement joins TRBV15 to TRBJ2-7; D may be TRBD1 (6 bases). Germline CDR1 and CDR2: LNHNV and YYDKDF (reference sequence). The CDR3 consists of 15 residues. V lost 5 bases, J lost 0 bases, and 14 bases lay in between. CDR3 residues: CATSAPGDNSYEQYF. The CDR3, as DNA: TGTGCCACCAGCGCTCCAGGGGACAACTCCTACGAGCAGTACTTC. Variable domain in full (rest from reference TRBV15 and TRBJ2-7): DAMVIQNPRYQVTQFGKPVTLSCSQTLNHNVMYWYQQKSSQAPKLLFHYYDKDFNNEADTPDNFQSRRPNTSFCFLDIRSPGLGDTAMYLCATSAPGDNSYEQYFGPGTRLTVT.

The V gene is TRBV6-1, the J gene TRBJ2-7; 11 bases are a match to TRBD2. Germline V lookup: CDR1 MNHNS, CDR2 SASEGT. This CDR3 comprises 15 residues. Losses at the gene ends were 1 base for V and 5 bases for J; bases not matched to a gene: 4. Written as DNA, the CDR3 is TGTGCCAGCAGTGAAGGACTAGCGGGATTCCACGAGCAGTACTTC. Translating it yields CASSEGLAGFHEQYF.

This clonotype was counted a few times. The V gene is TRBV19, the J gene TRBJ2-7; a weak D match, TRBD1 (6 bases). This CDR3 is built from 14 residues. The V end lost 8 bases, the J end lost 2 bases, and 16 bases lay between the germline ends. Germline V gene data show CDR1 as LNHDA and CDR2 as SQIVND (reference sequence). CDR3 sequence: CASGPTGIPYEQYF. The CDR3, as DNA: TGTGCCAGTGGGCCAACAGGGATCCCCTACGAGCAGTACTTC.

V usage is TRBV12-3 or TRBV12-4 and J usage is TRBJ2-7, with D tentatively TRBD1 (6 bases). CDR3 length: 14 amino acids. Trimming removed 5 bases at V and 2 bases at J, with 13 bases between. CDR3 nucleotides: TGTGCCAGCAGTAAATTAGGGGGACCCTACGAGCAGTACTTC. Its translation is CASSKLGGPYEQYF.

This chain connects TRBV6-2 or TRBV6-3 to TRBJ2-7, with TRBD1 matching 7 bases. The V and J ends lost 4 bases and 5 bases, in that order; junction bases with no gene match: 14. CDR3 length equals 16 residues. Germline V gene lookup returns CDR1 MNHEY and CDR2 SVGEGT. Written as DNA, the CDR3 is TGTGCCAGCAGTTTTCCGACAGGGAAAATGGCTCACGAGCAGTACTTC. It codes for CASSFPTGKMAHEQYF.

This clonotype was seen a few times. The V gene is TRBV18, the J gene TRBJ1-1; D gene ambiguous. The CDR3 length is 16 residues. Germline CDR1 is KGHSH and CDR2 is LQKENI. V lost 6 bases, J lost 0 bases, and 17 bases lay in between. The CDR3 DNA is TGTGCCAGCTCCCCAGCGCCATCCACCATGAACACTGAAGCTTTCTTT. It encodes CASSPAPSTMNTEAFF.

This clonotype was picked up a small number of times. V usage is TRBV4-2 and J usage is TRBJ2-7; 9 positions agree with TRBD2. This CDR3 has 16 residues. V gave up 0 bases and J gave up 4 bases; unmatched junction bases: 7. Germline V gene sequence: CDR1 LGHNA, CDR2 YNFKEQ. DNA for the CDR3: TGTGCCAGCAGCCAAGATCTGCTAGCGGGAAGGTACGAGCAGTACTTC. This sequence encodes CASSQDLLAGRYEQYF.

The sample holds many counts of this clonotype. The chain recombines TRBV6-1 with TRBJ1-1; 8 nucleotides agree with TRBD1. The germline CDR1 and CDR2 sequences are MNHNS and SASEGT. V shed 4 bases, J shed 2 bases, and the junction held 9 bases outside the gene matches. The CDR3 contains 16 residues. The CDR3 DNA follows: TGTGCCAGCAGTGGGGACAGGCTCTTTGTTAACACTGAAGCTTTCTTT. It encodes CASSGDRLFVNTEAFF.

The sample holds one count of this clonotype. A much larger clone differs by one base, so this may be a read error. The rearrangement links TRBV6-1 to TRBJ2-7, with 9 nucleotides matching TRBD1. The CDR3 totals 13 residues. The J segment lost 3 bases and the V segment lost 10 bases, leaving 7 bases of the junction unmatched. In germline, CDR1 is MNHNS, CDR2 SASEGT. The CDR3 bases are TGTGCCACCCCGGGACAGGGAAACTACGAGCAGTACTTC. Protein product: CATPGQGNYEQYF.

J is TRBJ2-7 and V is TRBV6-5; D unclear. The CDR3 runs 16 residues. Trimming cost V 0 bases and J 0 bases, with 12 bases left between them. Germline V gene lookup returns CDR1 MNHEY and CDR2 SVGAGI. The chain's CDR3 is CASSYSKQKYSYEQYF. CDR3 in DNA: TGTGCCAGCAGTTACTCGAAACAGAAGTACTCCTACGAGCAGTACTTC.